A selection of T cell receptor beta chains follows, all from one sample in a study of shared clonotypes between healthy human individuals. Assay: immunoSEQ multiplex PCR; the TCRdb copy retains only in-frame clones and omits some. The table lists 1.4 million to 1.5 million clones, roughly 97% of them singletons. The sequencing sample was made of naive CD4+ T cells sorted from blood. The receptors derive from a man under 40 in good health. Each CDR3 is given with its conserved first and last residue. D genes are given only for firm matches. The size field is filled for only some rows; it gives once, few, many or a size class.

J gene,V gene,clone size,D gene,CDR3 protein,CDR3 DNA
TRBJ2-1,TRBV11-3,.,TRBD1,CASSPGGSYNEQFF,TGTGCCAGCAGCCCAGGGGGCTCCTACAATGAGCAGTTCTTC
TRBJ2-1,TRBV5-1,.,TRBD2,CASSLAVGRGSGEQFF,TGCGCCAGCAGCTTGGCCGTCGGGAGGGGTTCGGGTGAGCAGTTCTTC
TRBJ2-3,TRBV18,.,.,CASSLLNPAAGTDTQYF,TGTGCCAGCTCCCTCCTTAATCCGGCGGCCGGCACAGATACGCAGTATTTT
TRBJ2-7,TRBV5-4,.,TRBD2,CASSSAGVYEQYF,TGTGCCAGCAGCAGTGCGGGGGTCTACGAGCAGTACTTC
TRBJ2-5,TRBV12-5,.,.,CASGLGRTVQETQYF,TGTGCTAGTGGTTTGGGCAGGACGGTCCAAGAGACCCAGTACTTC
TRBJ2-1,TRBV4-3,.,.,CASSQDTTPDHYNEQFF,TGCGCCAGCAGCCAAGATACTACGCCCGATCATTACAATGAGCAGTTCTTC
TRBJ1-3,TRBV15,.,.,CATSRAGIHSGNTIYF,TGTGCCACCAGCAGGGCCGGGATCCACTCTGGAAACACCATATATTTT
TRBJ2-1,TRBV2,.,TRBD1,CASNLDRGPEQFF,TGTGCCAGCAACTTGGACAGGGGACCTGAGCAGTTCTTC
TRBJ2-3,TRBV15,.,.,CATSRDRADISTDTQYF,TGTGCCACCAGCAGAGATCGGGCGGACATAAGCACAGATACGCAGTATTTT
TRBJ2-1,TRBV4-3,once,.,CASSQERGAVYNEQFF,TGCGCCAGCAGCCAAGAGAGAGGCGCGGTCTACAATGAGCAGTTCTTC
TRBJ2-7,TRBV5-1,.,TRBD2,CASSYTSGSSYEQYF,TGCGCCAGCAGCTATACTAGCGGTAGCTCCTACGAGCAGTACTTC
TRBJ2-7,TRBV27,.,.,CASSPRPPGTYEQYF,TGTGCCAGCAGTCCACGACCGCCCGGGACCTACGAGCAGTACTTC
TRBJ2-3,TRBV9,.,TRBD2,CASSVVVAGSTDTQYF,TGTGCCAGCAGCGTAGTGGTAGCGGGGAGCACAGATACGCAGTATTTT
TRBJ1-2,TRBV11-2,once,.,CASSPNLQGREKNGYTF,TGTGCCAGCAGCCCCAACCTCCAGGGGCGGGAGAAGAATGGCTACACCTTC
TRBJ2-6,TRBV18,.,.,CASSLVSGANVLTF,TGTGCCAGCTCGCTGGTCTCTGGGGCCAACGTCCTGACTTTC
TRBJ1-3,TRBV6-1,.,.,CASSEGALSGNTIYF,TGTGCCAGCAGTGAGGGTGCCCTTTCTGGAAACACCATATATTTT
TRBJ2-1,TRBV4-2,.,TRBD2,CASSQVAGGSYNEQFF,TGTGCCAGCAGCCAAGTGGCGGGAGGCTCCTACAATGAGCAGTTCTTC
TRBJ2-3,TRBV10-3,.,TRBD1,CAIRDRRSTDTQYF,TGTGCCATACGGGACAGACGAAGCACAGATACGCAGTATTTT
TRBJ1-2,TRBV29-1,.,.,CSVYKDINDGYTF,TGCAGCGTTTATAAAGACATTAATGATGGCTACACCTTC
TRBJ1-1,TRBV5-1,.,TRBD1,CASSLETGETEAFF,TGCGCCAGCAGCTTGGAGACAGGGGAAACTGAAGCTTTCTTT
TRBJ2-7,TRBV20-1,.,.,CSARNGNEQYF,TGCAGTGCTAGAAATGGTAACGAGCAGTACTTC
TRBJ1-4,TRBV5-1,.,.,CASSSEGRVLKLFF,TGCGCCAGCAGCTCCGAAGGTCGGGTGTTAAAACTGTTTTTT
TRBJ1-5,TRBV30,.,.,CAWSDRLIPNQPQHF,TGTGCCTGGAGTGATCGATTAATCCCCAATCAGCCCCAGCATTTT
TRBJ2-2,TRBV18,.,.,CASRMNGYNTGELFF,TGTGCCAGCCGAATGAATGGGTACAACACCGGGGAGCTGTTTTTT
TRBJ2-1,TRBV29-1,.,TRBD1,CSANRDRDYNEQFF,TGCAGCGCCAACAGGGACAGGGATTACAATGAGCAGTTCTTC
TRBJ2-7,TRBV2,.,.,CASSALQGRNEQYF,TGTGCCAGCAGTGCATTACAGGGACGGAACGAGCAGTACTTC
TRBJ2-2,TRBV29-1,.,TRBD2,CSATAGANTGELFF,TGCAGCGCTACAGCGGGGGCGAACACCGGGGAGCTGTTTTTT
TRBJ2-5,TRBV10-3,.,TRBD1,CAISGQEETQYF,TGTGCCATCAGCGGACAGGAAGAGACCCAGTACTTC
TRBJ2-5,TRBV5-6,.,TRBD2,CASRLAGEETQYF,TGTGCCAGCAGACTAGCGGGAGAAGAGACCCAGTACTTC
TRBJ2-7,TRBV27,.,TRBD2,CASSSGTSGVYEQYF,TGTGCCAGCAGTTCTGGGACTAGCGGGGTCTACGAGCAGTACTTC
TRBJ2-5,TRBV6-5,.,.,CASSYLETQYF,TGTGCCAGCAGTTACCTAGAAACCCAGTACTTC
TRBJ2-7,TRBV28,.,.,CASSFGGGARYEQYF,TGTGCCAGCAGTTTTGGTGGGGGGGCGAGGTACGAGCAGTACTTC
TRBJ2-7,TRBV10-3,.,.,CAISGTESSYEQYF,TGTGCCATCAGTGGAACAGAGAGCTCCTACGAGCAGTACTTC
TRBJ2-1,TRBV28,.,TRBD2,CASTPTSGGYNEQFF,TGTGCCAGCACTCCAACTAGCGGGGGCTACAATGAGCAGTTCTTC
TRBJ1-4,TRBV12-5,.,.,CASGGATNEKLFF,TGTGCTAGTGGTGGAGCAACTAATGAAAAACTGTTTTTT
TRBJ1-3,TRBV4-3,.,.,CASSHGRTSSGNTIYF,TGCGCCAGCAGCCACGGCAGGACGAGCTCTGGAAACACCATATATTTT